One and the same sample provided the 15 T cell receptor beta chains below, sequenced in a study of PD-L1 blockade in urothelial cancer. The method was immunoSEQ multiplex PCR; TCRdb's version includes in-frame clones alone and lacks a portion of them. The table has 20,000 to 25,000 clones, roughly 89% seen once. Material: PBMCs, obtained around atezolizumab (anti-PD-L1) treatment. The receptors shown here come from a woman aged 60 to 75 with urothelial cancer.

The rearrangement joins TRBV2 to TRBJ2-3; tentative D call: TRBD2 (5 bases). V was pared by 9 bases and J by 6 bases, with 10 bases between. Germline V gene data show CDR1 as SNHLY and CDR2 as FYNNEI. This CDR3 contains 11 residues. CDR3 residues: CASGPGDTQYF. CDR3 DNA sequence: TGTGCCAGTGGACCGGGGGATACGCAGTATTTT. Together with reference TRBV2 and TRBJ2-3, the CDR3 gives the full variable domain: EPEVTQTPSHQVTQMGQEVILRCVPISNHLYFYWYRQILGQKVEFLVSFYNNEISEKSEIFDDQFSVERPDGSNFTLKIRSTKLEDSAMYFCASGPGDTQYFGPGTRLTVL.

In this sample, this clone turned up a few times. V gene TRBV28 combines with J gene TRBJ1-1, with 7 bases matching TRBD1. With V trimmed by 7 bases and J by 1 base, 9 bases remained unmatched. CDR3 size: 15 residues. Germline V gene lookup returns CDR1 MDHEN and CDR2 SYDVKM. The CDR3 reads CASTPTGTANTEAFF. DNA of the CDR3: TGTGCCAGCACCCCGACCGGGACAGCGAACACTGAAGCTTTCTTT.

V gene TRBV28 combines with J gene TRBJ2-1, with 11 bases matching TRBD2. CDR1 and CDR2 from the germline V gene are MDHEN and SYDVKM. V trimming: 4 bases; J trimming: 0 bases; junction bases outside the gene matches: 11. This CDR3 spans 19 amino acids. CDR3 in amino acids: CASSSGGLAVRFSYNEQFF. The DNA for the CDR3 is TGTGCCAGCAGTTCTGGGGGACTAGCGGTACGGTTCTCCTACAATGAGCAGTTCTTC. Together with reference TRBV28 and TRBJ2-1, the CDR3 gives the full variable domain: DVKVTQSSRYLVKRTGEKVFLECVQDMDHENMFWYRQDPGLGLRLIYFSYDVKMKEKGDIPEGYSVSREKKERFSLILESASTNQTSMYLCASSSGGLAVRFSYNEQFFGPGTRLTVL.

The chain couples TRBV27 to TRBJ2-2, with D possibly TRBD2 on 6 matching bases. The CDR3 has 15 residues. In germline, CDR1 is MNHEY, CDR2 SMNVEV (reference sequence). V lost 3 bases and J lost 1, with 9 bases in between. CDR3 nucleotide sequence: TGTGCCAGCAGTTTTTATAGCGGGAACACCGGGGAGCTGTTTTTT. It translates to CASSFYSGNTGELFF.

J is TRBJ2-1 and V is TRBV5-1; 8 nucleotides line up with TRBD1. The trim removed 2 bases at V and 7 bases at J, leaving 8 bases unmatched. Per the germline V gene, CDR1 is SGHRS and CDR2 is YFSETQ. CDR3 size: 15 residues. The CDR3 is CASSFEDRGLNEQFF. The CDR3 coding sequence is TGCGCCAGCAGCTTCGAAGACAGGGGTCTGAATGAGCAGTTCTTC.

This clone has more than one count but fewer than ten. The rearrangement uses TRBV4-1 and TRBJ2-7, with 10 bases lining up with TRBD2. The CDR3 has 15 residues. J gave up 4 bases and V 3 bases, and 6 bases lay outside the gene matches. Germline V CDR1 and CDR2: MGHRA, YSYEKL. The CDR3 is CASSHAPSGSYEQYF. CDR3 sequence (DNA): TGCGCCAGCAGCCATGCACCTAGCGGGAGTTACGAGCAGTACTTC.

V is TRBV5-1 and J is TRBJ2-3, with 9 bases fitting TRBD1. V was clipped by 2 bases and J by 2 bases; unmatched bases: 6. The CDR3 consists of 16 residues. Germline V gene sequence: CDR1 SGHRS, CDR2 YFSETQ. CDR3 bases: TGCGCCAGCAGCTTCTCGGGACAGGGTTTCACAGATACGCAGTATTTT. This codes for CASSFSGQGFTDTQYF.

V gene TRBV28 combines with J gene TRBJ2-7, with TRBD1 as a possible D gene (6 bases). Germline V gene data show CDR1 as MDHEN and CDR2 as SYDVKM. V was shortened by 5 bases and J by 3 bases, with 11 bases between the two germline ends. The CDR3 sequence is 13 residues long. The CDR3 sequence: CASSTQGFYEQYF. In DNA form, the CDR3 reads TGTGCCAGCAGTACACAGGGCTTCTACGAGCAGTACTTC.

The chain joins TRBV7-8 to TRBJ1-2; the D is unclear. Trimming pared 1 base from V and 4 bases from J, leaving 13 bases between. The length of the CDR3 is 15 residues. Germline assignment: CDR1 SGHVS and CDR2 FQNEAQ. CDR3 nucleotides: TGTGCCAGCAGCTTAGGTCCGGCGGGAGCCTATGGCTACACCTTC. Protein product: CASSLGPAGAYGYTF. Based on the CDR3 plus reference TRBV7-8 and TRBJ1-2, the full variable domain is GAGVSQSPRYKVAKRGQDVALRCDPISGHVSLFWYQQALGQGPEFLTYFQNEAQLDKSGLPSDRFFAERPEGSVSTLKIQRTQQEDSAVYLCASSLGPAGAYGYTFGSGTRLTVV.

The chain combines TRBV2 with TRBJ2-7; 7 bases map to TRBD1. This CDR3 contains 14 residues. From germline, CDR1 is SNHLY and CDR2 FYNNEI. V lost 7 bases and J lost 2; bases outside the gene matches: 8. The CDR3 reads CASNSGQPPYEQYF. CDR3 nucleotide sequence: TGTGCCAGCAATTCGGGACAGCCCCCCTACGAGCAGTACTTC. Full variable domain (missing parts from reference TRBV2 and TRBJ2-7): EPEVTQTPSHQVTQMGQEVILRCVPISNHLYFYWYRQILGQKVEFLVSFYNNEISEKSEIFDDQFSVERPDGSNFTLKIRSTKLEDSAMYFCASNSGQPPYEQYFGPGTRLTVT.

The chain has TRBV4-2 and TRBJ2-5; TRBD2 agrees at 10 bases. Unmatched junction bases numbered 12, after V lost 1 base and J lost 4 bases. From germline, CDR1 is LGHNA and CDR2 YNFKEQ. The CDR3 sequence is 18 residues long. CDR3 sequence: CASSQVPPSGSSPETQYF. The CDR3 nucleotides are TGTGCCAGCAGCCAAGTCCCCCCTAGCGGGAGTTCCCCAGAGACCCAGTACTTC.

The chain couples TRBV7-9 to TRBJ1-4; tentatively, D is TRBD1 (6 bases). V dropped 1 base and J dropped 10 bases, with 7 bases sitting between them. Germline CDR1 reads SEHNR; CDR2 reads FQNEAQ (reference sequence). The CDR3 consists of 12 residues. CDR3 protein: CASSLGGGKLFF. Written as DNA, the CDR3 is TGTGCCAGCAGCTTAGGAGGGGGAAAACTGTTTTTT.

The V and J genes are TRBV4-1 and TRBJ2-7, with D possibly matching TRBD2 (6 bases). Germline V gene sequence: CDR1 MGHRA, CDR2 YSYEKL. The V and J ends lost 1 base and 3 bases respectively, with 10 bases between them. CDR3 length equals 14 residues. CDR3 coding DNA: TGCGCCAGCAGCCAAGCCAGGAGGGACTACGAGCAGTACTTC. This gives the protein CASSQARRDYEQYF.

This rearrangement joins TRBV7-2 to TRBJ2-7; 7 bases line up with TRBD2. Trimming removed 5 bases from V and 0 bases from J; junction bases left unmatched: 13. This CDR3 contains 17 residues. CDR1 and CDR2 (germline): SGHTA, FQGNSA. CDR3 nucleotide sequence: TGTGCCAGCAGCCTACTCCGTGGGAGGGAGAGCTCCTACGAGCAGTACTTC. It codes for CASSLLRGRESSYEQYF. Full variable domain (rest looked up from reference TRBV7-2 and TRBJ2-7): GAGVSQSPSNKVTEKGKDVELRCDPISGHTALYWYRQSLGQGLEFLIYFQGNSAPDKSGLPSDRFSAERTGGSVSTLTIQRTQQEDSAVYLCASSLLRGRESSYEQYFGPGTRLTVT.

V is TRBV6-6 and J is TRBJ2-7; possibly TRBD2 for D (8 bases). The V gene's germline CDR1 is MNHNY and CDR2 SVGAGI (reference sequence). Trimming cost V 8 bases and J 2 bases, with 19 bases left between them. This CDR3 has 15 residues. In nucleotides, the CDR3 is TGTGCCAGCCGGGGGGGCCGACAGGGCCCCTACGAGCAGTACTTC. It is translated as CASRGGRQGPYEQYF.